This record looks at one TCR beta chain sequence and its context. The sample originates from a study of shared clonotypes between healthy human individuals. Libraries were prepared by immunoSEQ multiplex PCR; TCRdb keeps only in-frame clonotypes and omits some of them. The sample contains hundreds of thousands of clones, 70% to 80% of which appear only once. None of the donors, who were healthy HIV-negative adults, had recently had acute infections or vaccinations. V gave up 4 bases and J gave up 4 bases, with 11 bases separating them. Germline-derived CDR1 and CDR2 are SGDLS and YYNGEE. The CDR3 covers 14 residues.

The V and J genes are TRBV9 and TRBJ2-2, with D uncertain. Material for sequencing was PBMCs. The clonotype comes from a middle-aged woman in good health. Some clones in this sample may be carry-over from other donors' samples. Written as DNA, the CDR3 is TGTGCCAGCAGCCAACGGACGGGCACCGGGGAGCTGTTTTTT. Translation: CASSQRTGTGELFF.